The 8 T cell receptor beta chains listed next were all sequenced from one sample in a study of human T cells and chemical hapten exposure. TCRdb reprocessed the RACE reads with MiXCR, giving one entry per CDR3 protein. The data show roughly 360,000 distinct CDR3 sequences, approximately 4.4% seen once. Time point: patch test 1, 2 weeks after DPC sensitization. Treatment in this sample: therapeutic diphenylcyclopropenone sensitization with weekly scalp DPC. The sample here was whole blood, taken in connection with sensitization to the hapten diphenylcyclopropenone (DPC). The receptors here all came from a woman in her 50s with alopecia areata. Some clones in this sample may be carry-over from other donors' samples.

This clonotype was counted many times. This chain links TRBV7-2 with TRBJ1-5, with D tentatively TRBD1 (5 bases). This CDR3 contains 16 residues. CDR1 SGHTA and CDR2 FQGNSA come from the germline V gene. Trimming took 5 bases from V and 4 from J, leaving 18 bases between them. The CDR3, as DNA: TGTGCCAGCAGCGCTGCTTGGGACGGGGCAAATCAGCCCCAGCATTTT. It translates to CASSAAWDGANQPQHF.

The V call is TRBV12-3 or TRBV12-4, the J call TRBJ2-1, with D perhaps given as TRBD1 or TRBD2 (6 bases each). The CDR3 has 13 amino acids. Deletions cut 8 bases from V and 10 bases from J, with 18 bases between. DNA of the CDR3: TGTGCCAGCTCTAGGGGGAGCGCGGGAGAGCAGTTCTTC. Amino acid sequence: CASSRGSAGEQFF.

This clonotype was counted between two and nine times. CDR3 region: CASSPIRGNQPQHF. In nucleotides, the CDR3 is TGTGCCAGCTCACCAATCAGGGGTAATCAGCCCCAGCATTTT. V is TRBV18 and J is TRBJ1-5, with D possibly matching TRBD1 (6 bases). Per germline, CDR1 KGHSH and CDR2 LQKENI. Trimming took off 2 bases at V and 4 bases at J, with 9 bases between the two ends. This CDR3 region has 14 residues. Based on the CDR3 plus reference TRBV18 and TRBJ1-5, the full variable domain is NAGVMQNPRHLVRRRGQEARLRCSPMKGHSHVYWYRQLPEEGLKFMVYLQKENIIDESGMPKERFSAEFPKEGPSILRIQQVVRGDSAAYFCASSPIRGNQPQHFGDGTRLSIL.

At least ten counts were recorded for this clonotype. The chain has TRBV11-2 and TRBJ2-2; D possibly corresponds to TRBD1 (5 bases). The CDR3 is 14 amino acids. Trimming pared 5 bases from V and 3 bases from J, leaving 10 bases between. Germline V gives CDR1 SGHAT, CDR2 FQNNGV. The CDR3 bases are TGTGCCAGCAGCCCAGGGCTATACACCGGGGAGCTGTTTTTT. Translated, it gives CASSPGLYTGELFF.

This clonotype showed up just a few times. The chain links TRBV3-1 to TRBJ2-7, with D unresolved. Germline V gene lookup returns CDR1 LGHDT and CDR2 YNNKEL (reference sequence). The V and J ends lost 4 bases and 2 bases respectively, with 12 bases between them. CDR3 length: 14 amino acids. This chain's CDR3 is CASSPISPAYEQYF. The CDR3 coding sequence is TGTGCCAGCAGCCCTATTTCACCGGCCTACGAGCAGTACTTC.

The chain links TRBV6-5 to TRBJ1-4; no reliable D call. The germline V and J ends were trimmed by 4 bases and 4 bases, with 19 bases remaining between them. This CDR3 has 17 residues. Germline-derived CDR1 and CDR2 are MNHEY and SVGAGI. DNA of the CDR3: TGTGCCAGCAGTTCCGTACCGGTCGGGCTGGGTAATGAAAAACTGTTTTTT. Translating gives CASSSVPVGLGNEKLFF.

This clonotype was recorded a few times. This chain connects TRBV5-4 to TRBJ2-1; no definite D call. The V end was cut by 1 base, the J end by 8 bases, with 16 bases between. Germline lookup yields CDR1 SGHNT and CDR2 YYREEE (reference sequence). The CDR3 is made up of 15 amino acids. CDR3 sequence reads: CASSLRAQRNDEQFF. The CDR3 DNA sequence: TGTGCCAGCAGCTTGCGTGCCCAGCGTAATGATGAGCAGTTCTTC. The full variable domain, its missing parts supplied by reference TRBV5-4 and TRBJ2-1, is ETGVTQSPTHLIKTRGQQVTLRCSSQSGHNTVSWYQQALGQGPQFIFQYYREEENGRGNFPPRFSGLQFPNYSSELNVNALELDDSALYLCASSLRAQRNDEQFFGPGTRLTVL.

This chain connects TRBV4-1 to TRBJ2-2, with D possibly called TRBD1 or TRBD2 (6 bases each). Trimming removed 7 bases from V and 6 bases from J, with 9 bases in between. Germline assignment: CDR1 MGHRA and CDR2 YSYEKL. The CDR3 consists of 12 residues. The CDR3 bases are TGCGCCAGCAAGGAGGGGGCCGGGGAGCTGTTTTTT. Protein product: CASKEGAGELFF.